Each of the 32 T cell receptor beta chains below was sequenced from the same sample in a study of early T cells in non-severe SARS-CoV-2 infection. One entry per CDR3 protein, called by TCRdb with MiXCR from the 5' RACE reads. The data show tens of thousands of distinct CDR3 sequences, about 12% seen once. Sequences were obtained from whole blood. All receptors come from an adult who was a healthcare worker with PCR-confirmed SARS-CoV-2 infection or an uninfected control (not recorded which).

This clonotype was seen only a few times. The chain employs TRBV5-1 and TRBJ2-3; TRBD2 aligns across 10 bases. The germline CDR1 and CDR2 sequences are SGHRS and YFSETQ. This CDR3 is 16 amino acids long. V was pared by 3 bases and J by 4 bases, with 8 bases of the junction left unmatched. The CDR3 DNA is TGCGCCAGCAGCTCACTTCTCAGCGGGGGGGCAGATACGCAGTATTTT. Its protein product is CASSSLLSGGADTQYF.

This clonotype was counted many times. For the CDR3, the DNA is TGTGCCAGCAGTTTTCTGGGAGATACGCAGTATTTT. Its translation: CASSFLGDTQYF. This rearrangement joins TRBV12-3 or TRBV12-4 to TRBJ2-3; D is unclear. This CDR3 is 12 amino acids long. Deletions cut 3 bases from V and 5 bases from J, with 6 bases between.

The sample holds a few counts of this clonotype. This chain connects TRBV27 to TRBJ2-2; D remains ambiguous. Germline CDR1 reads MNHEY; CDR2 reads SMNVEV (reference sequence). Trimming took off 5 bases at V and 4 bases at J, with 11 bases between the two ends. CDR3 length: 14 residues. The CDR3 DNA follows: TGTGCCAGCAGTATCTATATACCCACCGGGGAGCTGTTTTTT. Translated: CASSIYIPTGELFF.

This clonotype occurred a few times. The rearrangement uses TRBV18 and TRBJ2-1; 14 nucleotides align to TRBD2. The CDR3 has 19 residues. V was pared by 2 bases and J by 1 base, with 7 bases of the junction left unmatched. Germline loops: CDR1 KGHSH, CDR2 LQKENI. In nucleotides, the CDR3 is TGTGCCAGCTCACCAGTCTTCGGGACTAGCGGGAGTTCCTACAATGAGCAGTTCTTC. Translated, it gives CASSPVFGTSGSSYNEQFF.

There are many counts of this clonotype. The chain couples TRBV6-5 to TRBJ2-5; D tentatively reads TRBD1 or TRBD2 (7 bases each). V was cut by 2 bases and J by 5 bases, with 15 bases left in between. The CDR3 loop spans 15 amino acids. Germline CDR1 and CDR2: MNHEY and SVGAGI. The CDR3 here is CASSYLPGGDETQYF. The CDR3 nucleotides are TGTGCCAGCAGTTACCTCCCAGGGGGGGACGAGACCCAGTACTTC.

This clonotype was observed a few times. The chain links TRBV3-1 to TRBJ2-4, with 12 bases matching TRBD2. Unmatched junction bases numbered 5, after V lost 2 bases and J lost 9 bases. The CDR3 sequence is 15 residues long. Germline CDR1 reads LGHDT; CDR2 reads YNNKEL (reference sequence). The CDR3: CASSQLAGGPGIQYF. CDR3 sequence (DNA): TGTGCCAGCAGCCAACTAGCGGGAGGGCCGGGCATTCAGTACTTC.

This clonotype has just a few counts. The rearrangement uses TRBV7-8 and TRBJ2-3, with D perhaps matching TRBD2 (6 bases). The V end was cut by 0 bases, the J end by 6 bases, with 25 bases between. CDR3 size: 19 residues. Germline lookup yields CDR1 SGHVS and CDR2 FQNEAQ. CDR3: CASSLAEALLAALPDTQYF. In nucleotides, the CDR3 is TGTGCCAGCAGCTTAGCGGAAGCATTACTAGCCGCTCTCCCCGATACGCAGTATTTT.

In its sample, this clonotype was seen many times. The V call is TRBV5-4, the J call TRBJ1-1; TRBD1 is a possible D gene (5 bases). V lost 0 bases and J lost 0, with 18 bases in between. Germline CDR1 and CDR2: SGHNT and YYREEE (reference sequence). The CDR3 runs 18 residues. The CDR3 loop is CASSLERGTTKMNTEAFF. Written as DNA, the CDR3 is TGTGCCAGCAGCTTGGAAAGAGGGACCACGAAAATGAACACTGAAGCTTTCTTT.

Notes on this clonotype: A much more abundant neighbour one base away suggests this may be a read error. The chain is built from TRBV7-9 and TRBJ2-5; no reliable D call. V was pared by 7 bases and J by 4 bases, with 7 bases between. From germline, CDR1 is SEHNR and CDR2 FQNEAQ (reference sequence). The CDR3 totals 11 residues. CDR3 nucleotides: TGTGCCAGCACCAAACTAGAGACCCAGTACTTC. Its translation: CASTKLETQYF.

This clonotype has more than one count but fewer than ten. The V call is TRBV27, the J call TRBJ2-7, with D unclear. The CDR3 totals 13 residues. Trimming cost V 4 bases and J 0 bases, with 7 bases left between them. CDR1 MNHEY and CDR2 SMNVEV come from the germline V gene (reference sequence). The CDR3 DNA follows: TGTGCCAGCAGTTCGCCTAGCTCCTACGAGCAGTACTTC. It specifies CASSSPSSYEQYF.

The sample holds many counts of this clonotype. The chain uses TRBV29-1 and TRBJ2-7; D not certain. The germline V gene has CDR1 SQVTM and CDR2 ANQGSEA. The V and J ends lost 0 bases and 1 base respectively, with 7 bases between them. There are 13 residues in the CDR3. The CDR3 bases are TGCAGCGTTGAAGAAACCCTGTCCTACGAGCAGTACTTC. Amino acids: CSVEETLSYEQYF.

This clonotype appeared many times. The chain is built from TRBV10-2 and TRBJ2-1; D is perhaps TRBD2 (5 bases). The germline CDR1 and CDR2 sequences are WSHSY and SAAADI. V was shortened by 8 bases and J by 7 bases, with 9 bases between the two germline ends. This CDR3 is built from 11 residues. The CDR3 region is CASASGNEQFF. CDR3 bases: TGCGCCAGCGCTTCGGGGAATGAGCAGTTCTTC.

This clonotype was picked up many times. The rearrangement joins TRBV4-1 to TRBJ2-1, with TRBD1 identical over 8 bases. The CDR3 runs 15 residues. Germline V CDR1 and CDR2: MGHRA, YSYEKL. The junction had 5 bases not matched to a gene; V was cut back by 3 bases and J by 4 bases. The CDR3 loop is CASSQVQGGYNEQFF. The CDR3 DNA sequence: TGCGCCAGCAGCCAGGTACAGGGGGGATACAATGAGCAGTTCTTC.

This clonotype has a handful of counts. The V gene is TRBV5-1, the J gene TRBJ2-5, with TRBD2 matching 12 bases. Germline V lookup: CDR1 SGHRS, CDR2 YFSETQ. V lost 0 bases to trimming and J lost 5 bases; unmatched junction nucleotides: 2. The CDR3 covers 15 residues. The chain's CDR3 is CASSLALAGGETQYF. For the CDR3, the DNA is TGCGCCAGCAGCTTGGCCCTAGCGGGAGGGGAGACCCAGTACTTC. Filled out from reference TRBV5-1 and TRBJ2-5, the complete variable domain reads KAGVTQTPRYLIKTRGQQVTLSCSPISGHRSVSWYQQTPGQGLQFLFEYFSETQRNKGNFPGRFSGRQFSNSRSEMNVSTLELGDSALYLCASSLALAGGETQYFGPGTRLLVL.

V is TRBV28 and J is TRBJ2-7; no definite D call. Looked up from germline, CDR1 is MDHEN and CDR2 is SYDVKM. CDR3 size: 10 residues. The ends were cut back, 6 bases at V and 4 bases at J, with 4 bases in the middle. The CDR3 is CASSHYEQYF. The CDR3 DNA follows: TGTGCCAGCAGCCATTACGAGCAGTACTTC.

This clonotype was seen repeatedly, ten times or more. The chain uses TRBV2 and TRBJ2-2, with D perhaps TRBD2 (6 bases). The V gene's germline CDR1 is SNHLY and CDR2 FYNNEI. The CDR3 runs to 15 residues. Trimming cost V 5 bases and J 4 bases, with 14 bases left between them. The CDR3 reads CASSSSAGSTGELFF. The CDR3 DNA sequence: TGTGCCAGCAGTTCCTCTGCGGGGAGCACCGGGGAGCTGTTTTTT. The full variable domain, in which reference TRBV2 and TRBJ2-2 provide the parts outside the CDR3, is EPEVTQTPSHQVTQMGQEVILRCVPISNHLYFYWYRQILGQKVEFLVSFYNNEISEKSEIFDDQFSVERPDGSNFTLKIRSTKLEDSAMYFCASSSSAGSTGELFFGEGSRLTVL.

The sample holds a few counts of this clonotype. The chain recombines TRBV6-5 with TRBJ1-4; D uncertain. The CDR3 covers 16 residues. Trimming took off 10 bases at V and 7 bases at J, with 25 bases between the two ends. Germline V CDR1 and CDR2: MNHEY, SVGAGI. The CDR3 DNA is TGTGCCACCACCCAAGAGCGGGCAACAGCTGTTGAAAAACTGTTTTTT. Translating gives CATTQERATAVEKLFF.

This clonotype occurred a few times. V usage is TRBV14 and J usage is TRBJ2-1; 10 bases align to TRBD2. Trimming took 4 bases from V and 7 from J; bases not matched to a gene: 4. The CDR3 contains 14 residues. Germline V gives CDR1 SGHDN, CDR2 FVKESK. Here the CDR3 reads CASSPRAGGNEQFF. For the CDR3, the DNA is TGTGCCAGCAGCCCTAGAGCGGGGGGGAATGAGCAGTTCTTC.

The chain combines TRBV28 with TRBJ2-7; 9 nucleotides agree with TRBD2. Trimming took 5 bases from V and 9 from J; bases not matched to a gene: 5. The germline V gene has CDR1 MDHEN and CDR2 SYDVKM. This CDR3 comprises 12 residues. CDR3 residues: CASSVPGLAQYF. The CDR3 DNA reads TGTGCCAGCAGTGTTCCGGGACTAGCGCAGTACTTC.

This clonotype was detected a few times. V is TRBV11-2 and J is TRBJ2-7; D assignment may be TRBD1 or TRBD2 (6 bases each). Trimming took off 4 bases at V and 7 bases at J, with 14 bases between the two ends. CDR1 and CDR2 from the germline V gene are SGHAT and FQNNGV. This CDR3 region has 13 residues. The DNA of the CDR3 is TGTGCCAGCAGCTCCCGGGGGCGGCAGGAGCAGTACTTC. Its translation: CASSSRGRQEQYF.

The chain couples TRBV25-1 to TRBJ2-1, with 14 bases that match TRBD2. After removal of 3 bases from V and 8 bases from J, the junction contained 6 bases not matched to a gene. The CDR3 consists of 16 residues. The germline V gene encodes CDR1 MGHDK and CDR2 SYGVNS. The CDR3 spells CASSDWGTSGRDEQFF. In nucleotides, the CDR3 is TGTGCCAGCAGTGATTGGGGGACTAGCGGGAGAGATGAGCAGTTCTTC.

This chain connects TRBV7-8 to TRBJ2-1; 7 bases agree with TRBD2. The CDR3 contains 16 residues. Germline V gives CDR1 SGHVS, CDR2 FQNEAQ. V shed 2 bases, J shed 3 bases, and the junction held 7 bases outside the gene matches. The CDR3 bases are TGTGCCAGCAGCTTAAGGGCTAGCGGATTCTACAATGAGCAGTTCTTC. It encodes CASSLRASGFYNEQFF.

This clonotype was detected a few times. V and J are TRBV10-3 and TRBJ2-2; D unresolved. The CDR3 is 14 residues long. Trimming took off 5 bases at V and 0 bases at J, with 7 bases between the two ends. Looked up from germline, CDR1 is ENHRY and CDR2 is SYGVKD. The CDR3 sequence: CAISQLANTGELFF. The CDR3 DNA reads TGTGCCATCAGTCAACTCGCGAACACCGGGGAGCTGTTTTTT.

In its sample, this clonotype was seen many times. This chain links TRBV3-1 with TRBJ1-1; 8 bases are shared with TRBD1. Germline V gene sequence: CDR1 LGHDT, CDR2 YNNKEL (reference sequence). The trim removed 4 bases at V and 2 bases at J, leaving 6 bases unmatched. The CDR3 spans 15 residues. CDR3 DNA sequence: TGTGCCAGCAGCCCGATGGGACAGGCCAACACTGAAGCTTTCTTT. Translation gives CASSPMGQANTEAFF. The full variable domain, with the rest looked up from reference TRBV3-1 and TRBJ1-1, is DTAVSQTPKYLVTQMGNDKSIKCEQNLGHDTMYWYKQDSKKFLKIMFSYNNKELIINETVPNRFSPKSPDKAHLNLHINSLELGDSAVYFCASSPMGQANTEAFFGQGTRLTVV.

In this sample, this clonotype turned up a few times. The rearrangement uses TRBV4-1 and TRBJ2-1; TRBD2 matches at 10 bases. The CDR3 is 16 residues long. J was trimmed by 6 bases and V by 0 bases; bases with no gene match: 5. CDR1 MGHRA and CDR2 YSYEKL come from the germline V gene. CDR3 DNA: TGCGCCAGCAGCCAAGAGCGACTAGCGGGCGCCAATGAGCAGTTCTTC. Translation: CASSQERLAGANEQFF.

J is TRBJ2-7 and V is TRBV5-1; 8 bases match TRBD1. Germline CDR1 is SGHRS and CDR2 is YFSETQ. The CDR3 totals 14 residues. Trimming removed 7 bases from V and 5 bases from J; junction bases left unmatched: 11. The DNA of the CDR3 is TGCGCCAGCCGGGGCGGACAGGGAAGCCACGAGCAGTACTTC. This gives the protein CASRGGQGSHEQYF. Supplemented by reference TRBV5-1 and TRBJ2-7, the full variable domain reads KAGVTQTPRYLIKTRGQQVTLSCSPISGHRSVSWYQQTPGQGLQFLFEYFSETQRNKGNFPGRFSGRQFSNSRSEMNVSTLELGDSALYLCASRGGQGSHEQYFGPGTRLTVT.

CDR3 loop: CSAQLKNTEAFF. CDR3 DNA: TGCAGCGCACAACTAAAGAACACTGAAGCTTTCTTT. The rearrangement links TRBV29-1 to TRBJ1-1; D is undetermined. The V end was cut by 7 bases, the J end by 1 base, with 10 bases between. This CDR3 contains 12 residues. The V gene's germline CDR1 is SQVTM and CDR2 ANQGSEA.

This clonotype was seen a handful of times. The chain combines TRBV7-3 with TRBJ2-5, with 10 bases aligning to TRBD1. The germline V gene has CDR1 SGHTA and CDR2 FQGTGA. The CDR3 is 14 amino acids. Germline trimming cut 6 bases from V and 7 bases from J; bases unmatched to any gene: 8. The CDR3 DNA reads TGTGCCAGCAGAAAGGGACAGGGGATTGTGACCCAGTACTTC. It encodes CASRKGQGIVTQYF.

The V and J genes are TRBV18 and TRBJ2-1; 9 nucleotides agree with TRBD1. Trimming removed 2 bases from V and 6 bases from J; junction bases left unmatched: 5. The CDR3 is 15 residues long. Per the germline V gene, CDR1 is KGHSH and CDR2 is LQKENI. The CDR3 loop is CASSPDRGGSNEQFF. In nucleotides, the CDR3 is TGTGCCAGCTCACCAGACAGGGGGGGATCCAATGAGCAGTTCTTC.

This clonotype was detected a few times. The chain uses TRBV19 and TRBJ1-1; D is unresolved. The CDR3 consists of 12 residues. Trimming cost V 6 bases and J 1 base, with 6 bases left between them. Germline CDR1 reads LNHDA; CDR2 reads SQIVND (reference sequence). In DNA, the CDR3 is TGTGCCAGTAGAGGGAAGAACACTGAAGCTTTCTTT. Protein: CASRGKNTEAFF.

This clonotype was found many times. J is TRBJ2-7 and V is TRBV6-2 or TRBV6-3, with D perhaps TRBD1 (5 bases). V dropped 7 bases and J dropped 7 bases, with 14 bases sitting between them. CDR3 length: 12 amino acids. Germline V gene lookup returns CDR1 MNHEY and CDR2 SVGEGT. In DNA form, the CDR3 reads TGTGCCAGCACTCTTCCCAAGGGGGAGCAGTACTTC. Residues: CASTLPKGEQYF.

This clonotype appeared a few times. This chain uses TRBV4-1 with TRBJ2-1; unclear D gene. The CDR3 is 14 amino acids. Per germline, CDR1 MGHRA and CDR2 YSYEKL. V was cut by 1 base and J by 8 bases, with 12 bases left in between. CDR3 protein: CASSQVGLADEQFF. Here the CDR3 DNA reads TGCGCCAGCAGCCAAGTAGGTTTGGCGGATGAGCAGTTCTTC.